These 31 T cell receptor beta chains originate from one sample sequenced in a study of blood T cell repertoires in COVID-19. Measured with immunoSEQ multiplex PCR; TCRdb has only the in-frame clones, and not every one. Of over 130,000 clones in the sample, about four fifths were seen once. Sequencing input: peripheral blood. These TCRs come from a human donor in a cohort sampled during active COVID-19.

The J gene is TRBJ2-7, the V gene TRBV27; D gene ambiguous. The V end lost 6 bases, the J end lost 4 bases, and 22 bases lay between the germline ends. Germline CDR1 MNHEY, CDR2 SMNVEV (reference sequence). CDR3 length: 16 residues. Written as DNA, the CDR3 is TGTGCCAGCAGGGGCGACGTAGACGCGCGCCGGTACGAGCAGTACTTC. Its protein is CASRGDVDARRYEQYF.

Details on this clone: In the same sample, other DNA sequences code for this CDR3. The V call is TRBV9, the J call TRBJ1-1; D may be TRBD1 (5 bases). The CDR3 has 13 amino acids. The germline V and J ends were trimmed by 2 bases and 4 bases, with 9 bases remaining between them. CDR1 is SGDLS, CDR2 YYNGEE, per germline. CDR3 in amino acids: CASSVGGTTEAFF. DNA of the CDR3: TGTGCCAGCAGCGTCGGGGGGACCACTGAAGCTTTCTTT.

The sample holds a few counts of this clone. V is TRBV2 and J is TRBJ1-2; D ambiguous. CDR3 length: 13 amino acids. Trimming stripped 5 bases from V and 9 bases from J, with 16 bases between. Germline-derived CDR1 and CDR2 are SNHLY and FYNNEI. CDR3 nucleotide sequence: TGTGCCAGCAGTCGCGGGCCCCCCGCCAGCTACACCTTC. Protein sequence: CASSRGPPASYTF.

The CDR3 DNA is TGTGCCAGCAGCTTCTACTCCTACGAGCAGTACTTC. Translation: CASSFYSYEQYF. This sequence joins TRBV13 and TRBJ2-7; D ambiguous. Looked up from germline, CDR1 is PRHDT and CDR2 is FYEKMQ (reference sequence). V was shortened by 3 bases and J by 0 bases, with 3 bases between the two germline ends. This CDR3 has 12 residues.

CDR3 DNA: TGTGCCAGCAGCTTAGGGCGGCCCTACGAGCAGTACTTC. Translation: CASSLGRPYEQYF. The V and J genes are TRBV11-2 and TRBJ2-7; no firm D call. This CDR3 contains 13 residues. The V gene lost 1 base and the J gene lost 2 bases, with 6 bases spanning the gap. Germline CDR1 is SGHAT and CDR2 is FQNNGV.

The chain couples TRBV5-1 to TRBJ1-2; 7 positions match TRBD1. Germline values: CDR1 SGHRS, CDR2 YFSETQ. The CDR3 extends over 15 amino acids. Germline trimming cut 4 bases from V and 0 bases from J; bases unmatched to any gene: 6. CDR3 nucleotide sequence: TGCGCCAGCAGCCAAAGGACAGGAGCTAACTATGGCTACACCTTC. This encodes CASSQRTGANYGYTF.

The chain employs TRBV6-2 or TRBV6-3 and TRBJ1-6, with D unresolved. CDR3 length: 12 residues. Trimming took off 2 bases at V and 10 bases at J, with 6 bases between the two ends. Looked up from germline, CDR1 is MNHEY and CDR2 is SVGEGT. The CDR3 coding sequence is TGTGCCAGCAGTTACCTCCTATCACCCCTCCACTTT. It translates to CASSYLLSPLHF.

V gene TRBV9 combines with J gene TRBJ1-1, with 7 bases identical to TRBD1. The germline CDR1 and CDR2 sequences are SGDLS and YYNGEE. CDR3 length equals 15 residues. J lost 0 bases, V lost 1 base, and 3 bases had no gene match. CDR3 residues: CASSVRQGLNTEAFF. The CDR3 DNA reads as TGTGCCAGCAGCGTAAGACAGGGATTGAACACTGAAGCTTTCTTT.

The V call is TRBV12-5, the J call TRBJ1-4, with 8 positions matching TRBD1. The CDR3 length is 15 residues. The V and J ends lost 3 bases and 4 bases, in that order; junction bases with no gene match: 4. Germline values: CDR1 LGHNT, CDR2 FRNRAP. This CDR3 reads CASGFRGQVNEKLFF. The CDR3 DNA sequence: TGTGCTAGTGGTTTCCGGGGACAGGTTAATGAAAAACTGTTTTTT.

This rearrangement joins TRBV24-1 to TRBJ1-1; TRBD1 agrees at 7 bases. The CDR3 has 12 amino acids. With 2 bases clipped from V and 9 bases from J, the junction kept 2 bases outside the gene matches. Germline CDR1 and CDR2: KGHDR and SFDVKD. CDR3 sequence: CATSDSTGKAFF. As DNA, the CDR3 is TGTGCCACCAGTGATTCGACAGGGAAAGCTTTCTTT.

The genes are TRBV29-1 and TRBJ2-7, with TRBD1 matching over 7 bases. Looked up from germline, CDR1 is SQVTM and CDR2 is ANQGSEA. This CDR3 spans 11 amino acids. With V trimmed by 7 bases and J by 1 base, 1 base remained unmatched. The CDR3 nucleotides are TGCAGCGGACAGGGATCCTACGAGCAGTACTTC. As protein: CSGQGSYEQYF.

The CDR3 DNA reads as TGTGCCAGCAGCTTGGGTCCTAGCGGGGGTGTAAAGGATACGCAGTATTTT. Translation gives CASSLGPSGGVKDTQYF. The V gene is TRBV5-4, the J gene TRBJ2-3, with 10 bases aligning to TRBD2. This CDR3 region has 17 residues. Germline CDR1 and CDR2: SGHNT and YYREEE (reference sequence). V shed 0 bases and J 6 bases; nucleotides not matched to a gene: 10.

The V gene is TRBV7-8, the J gene TRBJ2-1; tentative D call: TRBD2 (6 bases). Germline CDR1 SGHVS, CDR2 FQNEAQ. V lost 7 bases and J lost 1, with 20 bases in between. The CDR3 covers 17 residues. The CDR3 here is CASIPRRGLSSYNEQFF. The CDR3 coding sequence is TGTGCCAGCATCCCCCGGAGGGGTCTTTCTTCCTACAATGAGCAGTTCTTC.

The genes are TRBV7-6 and TRBJ2-2, with 10 bases fitting TRBD2. The CDR3 contains 16 residues. V lost 1 base, J lost 4 bases, and 3 bases stayed unmatched. CDR1 and CDR2 (germline): SGHVS, FNYEAQ. CDR3: CASSLEASGGTGELFF. The DNA for the CDR3 is TGTGCCAGCAGCTTAGAGGCTAGCGGGGGCACCGGGGAGCTGTTTTTT.

CDR3 DNA sequence: TGTGCCACGCGAGACACTGAAGCTTTCTTT. Its translation is CATRDTEAFF. V is TRBV18 and J is TRBJ1-1; unclear D gene. This CDR3 has 10 amino acids. Trimming removed 10 bases from V and 3 bases from J, with 6 bases in between. CDR1 is KGHSH, CDR2 LQKENI, per germline.

The CDR3 DNA follows: TGTGCCAGCAGCCAAACTAGCGGGGGGACCAATGAGCAGTTCTTC. Translation: CASSQTSGGTNEQFF. V and J are TRBV2 and TRBJ2-1; 12 bases fit TRBD2. V lost 6 bases to trimming and J lost 6 bases; unmatched junction nucleotides: 6. From germline, CDR1 is SNHLY and CDR2 FYNNEI. The CDR3 has 15 amino acids. The full variable domain, in which reference TRBV2 and TRBJ2-1 provide the parts outside the CDR3, is EPEVTQTPSHQVTQMGQEVILRCVPISNHLYFYWYRQILGQKVEFLVSFYNNEISEKSEIFDDQFSVERPDGSNFTLKIRSTKLEDSAMYFCASSQTSGGTNEQFFGPGTRLTVL.

CDR3 amino acids: CASRGQGKRGTEAFF. CDR3 sequence (DNA): TGTGCCAGCCGGGGACAGGGGAAACGGGGGACTGAAGCTTTCTTT. V gene TRBV2 combines with J gene TRBJ1-1; 10 bases align to TRBD1. Per germline, CDR1 SNHLY and CDR2 FYNNEI. J was trimmed by 5 bases and V by 8 bases; bases with no gene match: 11. The CDR3 runs 15 residues.

The chain carries TRBV9 and TRBJ1-1; D is possibly TRBD1 (5 bases). V gave up 0 bases and J gave up 3 bases, with 12 bases separating them. The length of the CDR3 is 15 residues. From germline, CDR1 is SGDLS and CDR2 YYNGEE. CDR3 sequence: CASSVAWGVDTEAFF. The CDR3, as DNA: TGTGCCAGCAGCGTAGCATGGGGGGTAGACACTGAAGCTTTCTTT.

This sequence joins TRBV9 and TRBJ2-5, with 7 bases that match TRBD2. The V gene end was trimmed by 4 bases and the J gene end by 2 bases; junction bases not matched to a gene: 8. This CDR3 spans 15 amino acids. The germline gives CDR1 SGDLS, CDR2 YYNGEE. The CDR3 sequence: CASSQPGLQQETQYF. For the CDR3, the DNA is TGTGCCAGCAGCCAACCGGGACTACAACAAGAGACCCAGTACTTC.

V usage is TRBV28 and J usage is TRBJ2-7, with a possible D match to TRBD2 (6 bases). Trimming cost V 8 bases and J 2 bases, with 19 bases left between them. The CDR3 totals 15 residues. Germline V CDR1 and CDR2: MDHEN, SYDVKM. CDR3: CASGTSGRRAYEQYF. CDR3 nucleotides: TGTGCCAGCGGAACCTCAGGGCGGAGGGCCTACGAGCAGTACTTC.

This chain links TRBV19 with TRBJ1-1, with 8 bases that match TRBD1. The trim removed 3 bases at V and 13 bases at J, leaving 7 bases unmatched. The CDR3 covers 12 residues. Germline V gene lookup returns CDR1 LNHDA and CDR2 SQIVND (reference sequence). CDR3 in amino acids: CASSIIGQGGFF. CDR3 nucleotide sequence: TGTGCCAGTAGTATTATAGGACAGGGAGGTTTCTTT.

This clone has just one count. J is TRBJ1-5 and V is TRBV7-9; no clear D. The V and J ends lost 5 bases and 3 bases respectively, with 14 bases between them. The CDR3 consists of 15 residues. CDR1 SEHNR and CDR2 FQNEAQ come from the germline V gene (reference sequence). CDR3 nucleotides: TGTGCCAGCAGCCCCGATGGGCTCGACAATCAGCCCCAGCATTTT. As protein: CASSPDGLDNQPQHF.

V and J are TRBV4-2 and TRBJ1-4; no clear D gene. Germline CDR1 and CDR2: LGHNA and YNFKEQ. This CDR3 spans 16 amino acids. V lost 4 bases to trimming and J lost 0 bases, with 12 bases between them. CDR3 coding DNA: TGTGCCAGCAGCCGGGAGTATACAGCAACTAATGAAAAACTGTTTTTT. It specifies CASSREYTATNEKLFF.

This rearrangement joins TRBV11-2 to TRBJ2-7; D gene unclear. The germline CDR1 and CDR2 sequences are SGHAT and FQNNGV. Trimming removed 1 base from V and 3 bases from J, with 10 bases in between. The CDR3 extends over 14 amino acids. DNA for the CDR3: TGTGCCAGCAGCTTAGGTACACATTTCTACGAGCAGTACTTC. Protein sequence: CASSLGTHFYEQYF.

The chain combines TRBV28 with TRBJ1-2, with 11 bases identical to TRBD1. V dropped 11 bases and J dropped 7; count of bases not matched to a gene: 15. The CDR3 has 15 residues. Germline V CDR1 and CDR2: MDHEN, SYDVKM. The CDR3: CAVYLWDRGGSGYTF. The CDR3 DNA sequence: TGTGCCGTATACCTATGGGACAGGGGGGGTTCTGGCTACACCTTC.

This rearrangement joins TRBV7-9 to TRBJ2-5; 8 bases match TRBD2. The germline gives CDR1 SEHNR, CDR2 FQNEAQ (reference sequence). The trim removed 5 bases at V and 5 bases at J, leaving 7 bases unmatched. This CDR3 has 14 amino acids. DNA of the CDR3: TGTGCCAGCAGCCCCGGGGGGGCCAGGGAGACCCAGTACTTC. Translated: CASSPGGARETQYF.

The V call is TRBV5-1, the J call TRBJ1-2, with TRBD1 matching 8 bases. The CDR3 is made up of 14 amino acids. Germline trimming cut 7 bases from V and 6 bases from J; bases unmatched to any gene: 11. CDR1 is SGHRS and CDR2 is YFSETQ in the germline V gene. In nucleotides, the CDR3 is TGCGCCAGCTCCGCCGGACAGGGAAACGATGGCTACACCTTC. It codes for CASSAGQGNDGYTF.

The chain carries TRBV12-3 or TRBV12-4 and TRBJ1-1; D may be TRBD1 (6 bases). The V end was cut by 6 bases, the J end by 6 bases, with 11 bases between. There are 12 residues in the CDR3. The CDR3 loop is CASSRGTPEAFF. CDR3 sequence (DNA): TGTGCCAGCAGCCGAGGGACACCTGAAGCTTTCTTT.

The V call is TRBV6-4, the J call TRBJ1-1; TRBD1 matches at 8 bases. The V gene's germline CDR1 is MRHNA and CDR2 SNTAGT. The CDR3 consists of 17 residues. V shed 3 bases, J shed 4 bases, and the junction held 13 bases outside the gene matches. Here the CDR3 DNA reads TGTGCCAGCAGTGAATTCTACAGGGGGATATTCGGCACTGAAGCTTTCTTT. It codes for CASSEFYRGIFGTEAFF.

The CDR3 DNA follows: TGTGCCACCAGGAGGGGGGGCAGAACCGGGGAGCTGTTTTTT. It codes for CATRRGGRTGELFF. J is TRBJ2-2 and V is TRBV15; D may be TRBD2 (7 bases). V gave up 6 bases and J gave up 5 bases, with 13 bases separating them. The CDR3 is 14 amino acids. The germline V gene has CDR1 LNHNV and CDR2 YYDKDF (reference sequence).

This clone was seen just once. This sequence joins TRBV5-1 and TRBJ2-5; maybe TRBD1 (5 bases). The V end lost 3 bases, the J end lost 4 bases, and 16 bases lay between the germline ends. CDR3 length: 15 amino acids. Germline V gives CDR1 SGHRS, CDR2 YFSETQ. The CDR3 DNA reads TGCGCCAGCAGCTCACAAAGACAGCCCTCAGAGACCCAGTACTTC. This gives the protein CASSSQRQPSETQYF.